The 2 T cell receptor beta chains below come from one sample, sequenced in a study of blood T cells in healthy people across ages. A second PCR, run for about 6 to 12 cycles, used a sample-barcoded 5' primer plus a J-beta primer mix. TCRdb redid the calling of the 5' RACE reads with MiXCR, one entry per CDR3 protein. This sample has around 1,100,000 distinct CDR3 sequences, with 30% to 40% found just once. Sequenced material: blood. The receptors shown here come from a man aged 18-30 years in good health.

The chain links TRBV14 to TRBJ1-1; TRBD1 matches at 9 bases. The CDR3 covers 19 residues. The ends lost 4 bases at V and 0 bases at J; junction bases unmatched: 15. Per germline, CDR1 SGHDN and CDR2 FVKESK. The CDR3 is CASSRSNTGQGYMNTEAFF. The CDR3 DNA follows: TGTGCCAGCAGCCGATCCAACACGGGACAGGGCTACATGAACACTGAAGCTTTCTTT.

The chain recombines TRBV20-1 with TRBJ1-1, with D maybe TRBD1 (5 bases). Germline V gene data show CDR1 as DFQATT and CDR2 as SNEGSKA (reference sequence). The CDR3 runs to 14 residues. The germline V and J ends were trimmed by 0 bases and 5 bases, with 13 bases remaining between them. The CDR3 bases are TGCAGTGCTAGAGAGGGGGGGGTGCAGACTGAAGCTTTCTTT. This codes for CSAREGGVQTEAFF.